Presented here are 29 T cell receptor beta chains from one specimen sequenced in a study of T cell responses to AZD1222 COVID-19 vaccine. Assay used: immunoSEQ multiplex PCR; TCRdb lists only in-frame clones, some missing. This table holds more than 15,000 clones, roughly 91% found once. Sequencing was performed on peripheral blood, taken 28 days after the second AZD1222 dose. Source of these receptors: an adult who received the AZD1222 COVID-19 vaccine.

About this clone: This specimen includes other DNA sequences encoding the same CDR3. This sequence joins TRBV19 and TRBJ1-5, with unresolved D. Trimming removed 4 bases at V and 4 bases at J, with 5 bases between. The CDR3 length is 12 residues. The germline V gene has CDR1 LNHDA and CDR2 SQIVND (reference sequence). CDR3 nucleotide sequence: TGTGCCAGTAGTAGCCGGAATCAGCCCCAGCATTTT. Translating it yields CASSSRNQPQHF.

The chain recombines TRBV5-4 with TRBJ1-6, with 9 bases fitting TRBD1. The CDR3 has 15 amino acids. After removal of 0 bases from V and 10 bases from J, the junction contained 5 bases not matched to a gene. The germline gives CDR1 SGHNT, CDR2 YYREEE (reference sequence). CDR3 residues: CASSLGTGEKSPLHF. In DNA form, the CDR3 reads TGTGCCAGCAGCTTGGGGACAGGGGAGAAATCACCCCTCCACTTT.

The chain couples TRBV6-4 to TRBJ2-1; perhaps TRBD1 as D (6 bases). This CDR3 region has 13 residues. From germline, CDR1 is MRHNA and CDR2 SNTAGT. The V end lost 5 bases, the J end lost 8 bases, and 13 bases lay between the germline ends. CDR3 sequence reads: CASSKQGGDEQFF. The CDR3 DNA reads TGTGCCAGCAGTAAACAGGGTGGCGATGAGCAGTTCTTC.

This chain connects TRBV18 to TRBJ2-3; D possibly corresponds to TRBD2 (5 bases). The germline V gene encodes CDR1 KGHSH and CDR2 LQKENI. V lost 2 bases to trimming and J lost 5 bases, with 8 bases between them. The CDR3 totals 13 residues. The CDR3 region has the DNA TGTGCCAGCTCACCAAACGCGGGAGATACGCAGTATTTT. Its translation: CASSPNAGDTQYF.

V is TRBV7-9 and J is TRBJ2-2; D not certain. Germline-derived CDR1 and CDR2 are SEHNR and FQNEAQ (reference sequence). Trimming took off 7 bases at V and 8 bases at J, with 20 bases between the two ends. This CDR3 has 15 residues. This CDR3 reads CASTDPRAPGGELFF. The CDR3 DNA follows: TGTGCCAGCACCGACCCCCGGGCTCCCGGGGGGGAGCTGTTTTTT. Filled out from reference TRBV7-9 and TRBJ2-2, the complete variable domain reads DTGVSQNPRHKITKRGQNVTFRCDPISEHNRLYWYRQTLGQGPEFLTYFQNEAQLEKSRLLSDRFSAERPKGSFSTLEIQRTEQGDSAMYLCASTDPRAPGGELFFGEGSRLTVL.

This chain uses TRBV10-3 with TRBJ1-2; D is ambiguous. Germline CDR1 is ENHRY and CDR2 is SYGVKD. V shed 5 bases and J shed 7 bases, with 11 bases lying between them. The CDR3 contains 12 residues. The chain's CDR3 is CAISMEPAGYTF. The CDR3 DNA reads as TGTGCCATCAGTATGGAGCCCGCTGGCTACACCTTC.

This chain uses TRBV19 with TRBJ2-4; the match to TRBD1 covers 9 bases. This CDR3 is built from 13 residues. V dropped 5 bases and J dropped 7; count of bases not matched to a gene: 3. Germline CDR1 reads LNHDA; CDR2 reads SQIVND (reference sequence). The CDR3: CASSRDRENIQYF. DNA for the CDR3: TGTGCCAGTAGTCGGGACAGGGAGAACATTCAGTACTTC.

The CDR3 loop reads CASSQEGASLRETQYF. CDR3 nucleotides: TGTGCCAGCAGCCAAGAAGGGGCTAGCTTAAGGGAGACCCAGTACTTC. The V call is TRBV3-1 (or the pseudogene TRBV3-2), the J call TRBJ2-5, with D possibly called TRBD1 or TRBD2 (5 bases each). V was clipped by 0 bases and J by 5 bases, with 16 bases between them. The germline V gene has CDR1 LGHDT and CDR2 YNNKEL (reference sequence). This CDR3 spans 16 amino acids.

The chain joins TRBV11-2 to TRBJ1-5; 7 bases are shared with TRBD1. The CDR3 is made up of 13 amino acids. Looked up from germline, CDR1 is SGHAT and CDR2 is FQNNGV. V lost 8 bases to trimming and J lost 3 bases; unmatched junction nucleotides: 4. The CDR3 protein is CASSGGPNQPQHF. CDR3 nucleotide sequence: TGTGCCAGCTCAGGGGGGCCCAATCAGCCCCAGCATTTT.

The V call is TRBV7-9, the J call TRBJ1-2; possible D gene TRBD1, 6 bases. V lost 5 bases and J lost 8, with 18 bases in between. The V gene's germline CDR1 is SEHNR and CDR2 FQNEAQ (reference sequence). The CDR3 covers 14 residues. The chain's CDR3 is CASSTPPHRDGYTF. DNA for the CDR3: TGTGCCAGCAGCACACCACCCCACAGGGACGGCTACACCTTC.

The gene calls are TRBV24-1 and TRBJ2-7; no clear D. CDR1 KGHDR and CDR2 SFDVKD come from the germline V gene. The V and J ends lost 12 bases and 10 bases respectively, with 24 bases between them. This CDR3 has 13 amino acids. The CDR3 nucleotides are TGTGCCCTCATAACCCTTCGGCGTCAGGAACAGTACGTC. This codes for CALITLRRQEQYV.

CDR3 region: CASSLDYNEQFF. CDR3 nucleotide sequence: TGCGCCAGCAGCTTGGATTACAATGAGCAGTTCTTC. The genes are TRBV5-1 and TRBJ2-1; D not resolved. The germline V gene has CDR1 SGHRS and CDR2 YFSETQ. The length of the CDR3 is 12 residues. V was clipped by 0 bases and J by 4 bases, with 2 bases between them.

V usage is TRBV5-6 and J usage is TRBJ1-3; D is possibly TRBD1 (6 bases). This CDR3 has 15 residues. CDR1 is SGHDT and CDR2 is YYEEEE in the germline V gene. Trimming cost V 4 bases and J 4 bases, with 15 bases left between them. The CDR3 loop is CASSRDNGGGNTIYF. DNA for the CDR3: TGTGCCAGCAGCCGGGACAACGGAGGAGGAAACACCATATATTTT.

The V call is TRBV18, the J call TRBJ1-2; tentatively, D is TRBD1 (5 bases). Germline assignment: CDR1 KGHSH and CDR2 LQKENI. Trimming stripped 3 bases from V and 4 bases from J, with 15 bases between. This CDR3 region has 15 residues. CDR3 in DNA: TGTGCCAGCTCACCGGGCCGGGACGGAACCTATGGCTACACCTTC. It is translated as CASSPGRDGTYGYTF.

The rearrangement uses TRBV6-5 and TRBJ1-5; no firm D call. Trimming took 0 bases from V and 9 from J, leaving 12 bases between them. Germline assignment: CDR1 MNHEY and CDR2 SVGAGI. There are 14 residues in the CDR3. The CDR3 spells CASSYSQGFGPQHF. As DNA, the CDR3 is TGTGCCAGCAGTTACTCACAAGGGTTTGGGCCCCAGCATTTT.

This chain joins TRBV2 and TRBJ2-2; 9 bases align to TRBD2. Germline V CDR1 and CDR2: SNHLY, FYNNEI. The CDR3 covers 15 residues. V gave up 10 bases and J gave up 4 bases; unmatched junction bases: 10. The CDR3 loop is CATERGASGTGELFF. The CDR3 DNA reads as TGTGCCACTGAGCGGGGGGCCTCGGGCACCGGGGAGCTGTTTTTT.

CDR3 loop: CASSQLRALPGEQYF. In DNA, the CDR3 is TGTGCCAGCAGCCAACTACGGGCCCTACCGGGCGAGCAGTACTTC. The rearrangement links TRBV3-1 (or the pseudogene TRBV3-2) to TRBJ2-7; D is ambiguous. Germline V gene data show CDR1 as LGHDT and CDR2 as YNNKEL (reference sequence). The CDR3 covers 15 residues. The V gene lost 2 bases and the J gene lost 6 bases, with 17 bases spanning the gap.

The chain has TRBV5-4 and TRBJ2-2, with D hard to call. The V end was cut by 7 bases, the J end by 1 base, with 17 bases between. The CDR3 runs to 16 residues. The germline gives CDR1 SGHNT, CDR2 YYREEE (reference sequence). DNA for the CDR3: TGTGCCAGCTTCCCCCAAAAATTGGGGAACACCGGGGAGCTGTTTTTT. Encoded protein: CASFPQKLGNTGELFF.

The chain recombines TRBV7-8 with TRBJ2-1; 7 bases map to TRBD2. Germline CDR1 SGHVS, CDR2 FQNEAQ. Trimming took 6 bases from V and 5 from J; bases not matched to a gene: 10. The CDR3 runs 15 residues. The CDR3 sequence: CASSPIREVNNEQFF. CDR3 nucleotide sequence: TGTGCCAGCAGTCCCATACGGGAGGTTAACAATGAGCAGTTCTTC.

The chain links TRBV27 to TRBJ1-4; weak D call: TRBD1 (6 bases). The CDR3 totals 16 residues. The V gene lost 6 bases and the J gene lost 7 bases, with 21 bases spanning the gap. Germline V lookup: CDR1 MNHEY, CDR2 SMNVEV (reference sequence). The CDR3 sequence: CASRRNGGRGFEKLFF. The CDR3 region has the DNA TGTGCCAGCAGGCGCAATGGGGGCAGGGGTTTTGAAAAACTGTTTTTT.

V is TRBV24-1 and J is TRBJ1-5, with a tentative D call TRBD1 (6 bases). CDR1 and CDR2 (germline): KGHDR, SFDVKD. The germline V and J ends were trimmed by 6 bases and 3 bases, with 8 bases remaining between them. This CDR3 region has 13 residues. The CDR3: CATSQGNNQPQHF. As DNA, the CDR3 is TGTGCCACCAGTCAGGGGAACAATCAGCCCCAGCATTTT.

DNA for the CDR3: TGTGCCATCAGTGATCGGGAAAGTGAGCAGTTCTTC. Protein: CAISDRESEQFF. V is TRBV10-3 and J is TRBJ2-1, with a tentative D call TRBD2 (5 bases). The CDR3 sequence is 12 residues long. V lost 3 bases to trimming and J lost 9 bases, with 9 bases between them. Germline assignment: CDR1 ENHRY and CDR2 SYGVKD.

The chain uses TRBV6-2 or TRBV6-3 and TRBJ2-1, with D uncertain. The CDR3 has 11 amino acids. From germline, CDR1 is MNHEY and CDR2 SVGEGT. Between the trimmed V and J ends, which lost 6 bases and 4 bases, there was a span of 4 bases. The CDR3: CASSRYNEQFF. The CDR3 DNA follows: TGTGCCAGCAGCAGATACAATGAGCAGTTCTTC.

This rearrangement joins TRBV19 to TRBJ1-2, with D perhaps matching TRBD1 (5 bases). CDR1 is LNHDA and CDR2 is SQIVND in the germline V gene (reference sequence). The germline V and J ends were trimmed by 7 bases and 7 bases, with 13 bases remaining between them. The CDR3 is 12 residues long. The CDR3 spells CASTGVPPGYTF. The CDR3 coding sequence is TGTGCCAGTACGGGGGTACCCCCTGGCTACACCTTC. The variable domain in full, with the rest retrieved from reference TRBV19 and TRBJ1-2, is DGGITQSPKYLFRKEGQNVTLSCEQNLNHDAMYWYRQDPGQGLRLIYYSQIVNDFQKGDIAEGYSVSREKKESFPLTVTSAQKNPTAFYLCASTGVPPGYTFGSGTRLTVV.

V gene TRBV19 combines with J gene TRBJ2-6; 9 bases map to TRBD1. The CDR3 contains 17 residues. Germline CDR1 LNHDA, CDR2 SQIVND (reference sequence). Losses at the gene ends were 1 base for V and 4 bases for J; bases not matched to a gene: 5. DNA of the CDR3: TGTGCCAGTAGTATAGTCGGGACAGGGTTAGGGGCCAACGTCCTGACTTTC. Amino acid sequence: CASSIVGTGLGANVLTF.

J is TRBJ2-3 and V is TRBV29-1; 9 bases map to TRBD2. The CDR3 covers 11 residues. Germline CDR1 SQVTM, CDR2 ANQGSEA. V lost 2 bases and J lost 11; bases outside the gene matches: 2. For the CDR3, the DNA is TGCAGCGTTGAAATAGCGGGAGAGCAGTATTTT. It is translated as CSVEIAGEQYF.

The CDR3 is CARSPNGRPMNTEAFF. The DNA of the CDR3 is TGTGCCAGAAGCCCCAATGGCAGGCCGATGAACACTGAAGCTTTCTTT. The chain recombines TRBV5-3 with TRBJ1-1; no clear D gene. TRBV5-3 is designated an ORF whose function remains uncertain. Trimming took off 4 bases at V and 0 bases at J, with 16 bases between the two ends. The CDR3 is made up of 16 amino acids.

Here the CDR3 DNA reads TGCGCCAGCAGCCAAGTCACCTTTGGGGGGGGCGAGCAGTACTTC. This codes for CASSQVTFGGGEQYF. This chain connects TRBV4-1 to TRBJ2-7; 7 bases map to TRBD2. Germline-derived CDR1 and CDR2 are MGHRA and YSYEKL. The length of the CDR3 is 15 residues. The V gene end was trimmed by 1 base and the J gene end by 6 bases; junction bases not matched to a gene: 9.

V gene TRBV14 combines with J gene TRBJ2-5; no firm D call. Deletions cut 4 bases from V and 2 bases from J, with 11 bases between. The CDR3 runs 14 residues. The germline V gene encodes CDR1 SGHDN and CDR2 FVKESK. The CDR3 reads CASSPLLGQETQYF. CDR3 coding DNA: TGTGCCAGCAGCCCCCTTTTAGGGCAAGAGACCCAGTACTTC.